The rows below give T cell receptor beta chains drawn from one sample of a study of early T cells in non-severe SARS-CoV-2 infection. A single record per CDR3 protein comes from TCRdb applying MiXCR to the 5' RACE reads. The data contain around 53,000 distinct CDR3 sequences, around 11% of them singletons. Sequences were obtained from whole blood. These receptors were collected from an adult who was a healthcare worker with PCR-confirmed SARS-CoV-2 infection or an uninfected control (not recorded which). CDR3s include the opening cysteine and the closing phenylalanine or tryptophan. The order of the fields is clone size, V gene, D gene, J gene, CDR3 protein, CDR3 DNA. D genes are given only for firm matches. Clone size appears in some rows only: once, few, many, or a class for an expanded clone.

clone size: -
V gene: TRBV2
D gene: -
J gene: TRBJ1-2
CDR3 protein: CASIDGGYGYTF
CDR3 DNA: TGTGCCAGCATCGACGGTGGCTATGGCTACACCTTC

clone size: -
V gene: TRBV20-1
D gene: -
J gene: TRBJ1-6
CDR3 protein: CSARATGTYNSPLHF
CDR3 DNA: TGCAGTGCTAGAGCGACCGGGACATATAATTCACCCCTCCACTTT

clone size: -
V gene: TRBV10-3
D gene: -
J gene: TRBJ2-7
CDR3 protein: CAISESLRSYEQYF
CDR3 DNA: TGTGCCATCAGTGAGTCCCTTCGTTCCTACGAGCAGTACTTC

clone size: -
V gene: TRBV5-1
D gene: -
J gene: TRBJ2-7
CDR3 protein: CASSLSPGFYEQYF
CDR3 DNA: TGCGCCAGCAGCTTGTCGCCAGGGTTCTACGAGCAGTACTTC

clone size: -
V gene: TRBV19
D gene: -
J gene: TRBJ2-3
CDR3 protein: CASSIGPLGDTQYF
CDR3 DNA: TGTGCCAGTAGTATAGGGCCCCTCGGAGATACGCAGTATTTT

clone size: many
V gene: TRBV7-2
D gene: -
J gene: TRBJ2-7
CDR3 protein: CASSAGHTYEQYF
CDR3 DNA: TGTGCCAGCAGCGCAGGACACACCTACGAGCAGTACTTC

clone size: -
V gene: TRBV7-6
D gene: TRBD2
J gene: TRBJ2-2
CDR3 protein: CASSFTWRLAGAGELFF
CDR3 DNA: TGTGCCAGCAGCTTTACCTGGAGGCTAGCGGGAGCCGGGGAGCTGTTTTTT

clone size: many
V gene: TRBV18
D gene: TRBD2
J gene: TRBJ2-3
CDR3 protein: CASSPTEGLADTQYF
CDR3 DNA: TGTGCCAGCTCACCCACCGAGGGACTAGCGGATACGCAGTATTTT

clone size: few
V gene: TRBV6-5
D gene: TRBD1
J gene: TRBJ1-1
CDR3 protein: CASSYGQAPGDTEAFF
CDR3 DNA: TGTGCCAGCAGTTACGGACAGGCCCCCGGGGACACTGAAGCTTTCTTT

clone size: -
V gene: TRBV6-5
D gene: TRBD2
J gene: TRBJ2-2
CDR3 protein: CASSYAGGLGITGELFF
CDR3 DNA: TGTGCCAGCAGTTACGCTGGGGGACTAGGAATCACCGGGGAGCTGTTTTTT

clone size: -
V gene: TRBV7-2
D gene: -
J gene: TRBJ2-1
CDR3 protein: CASSSTILSEDEQFF
CDR3 DNA: TGTGCCAGCAGCTCAACTATCCTGTCGGAAGATGAGCAGTTCTTC

clone size: few
V gene: TRBV9
D gene: -
J gene: TRBJ2-2
CDR3 protein: CASSVAGSNTGELFF
CDR3 DNA: TGTGCCAGCAGCGTAGCGGGGTCGAACACCGGGGAGCTGTTTTTT

clone size: many
V gene: TRBV6-5
D gene: -
J gene: TRBJ1-1
CDR3 protein: CASRTSNTEAFF
CDR3 DNA: TGTGCCAGCAGGACCAGTAACACTGAAGCTTTCTTT

clone size: few
V gene: TRBV27
D gene: TRBD1
J gene: TRBJ1-1
CDR3 protein: CATKILRQGMNTEAFF
CDR3 DNA: TGTGCCACCAAAATCCTTAGACAGGGGATGAACACTGAAGCTTTCTTT

clone size: -
V gene: TRBV6-5
D gene: -
J gene: TRBJ2-7
CDR3 protein: CASSRSAGPLVYEQYF
CDR3 DNA: TGTGCCAGCAGTCGGTCAGCCGGGCCCCTCGTCTACGAGCAGTACTTC